This T cell receptor (beta chain) was recovered during a study of cytomegalovirus exposure and HLA in healthy donors. General study findings and limits: Sequencing likely generated an artifact that appeared as a cluster of highly shared sequence variants. Reports described diagnosis of cytomegalovirus status by the classifier as highly specific and sensitive. Serostatus for CMV was the only available immune exposure information. TCR beta sequences reportedly predicted most subjects' HLA-A and HLA-B alleles accurately.

Note on this clone: The antigen is not known.

A multiplex PCR was run with 60 Vbeta primers and 13 Jbeta primers. Generated by immunoSEQ multiplex PCR, the TCRdb table keeps only in-frame clones and is missing some. The top ten hold 1.5% to 2% of the sample, which has about 210,000 clones, 60% to 80% seen once. The sequenced material came from PBMCs. The sequence was obtained from a male donor in good health and CMV-seronegative.

DNA for the CDR3: TGTGCCAGCAGCTTAGCGCAATGGGAGTCCGCTAACTATGGCTACACCTTC. Protein product: CASSLAQWESANYGYTF. This chain uses TRBV7-2 with TRBJ1-2; D call uncertain. The CDR3 has 17 residues. Trimming took off 0 bases at V and 0 bases at J, with 14 bases between the two ends. CDR1 is SGHTA and CDR2 is FQGNSA in the germline V gene.